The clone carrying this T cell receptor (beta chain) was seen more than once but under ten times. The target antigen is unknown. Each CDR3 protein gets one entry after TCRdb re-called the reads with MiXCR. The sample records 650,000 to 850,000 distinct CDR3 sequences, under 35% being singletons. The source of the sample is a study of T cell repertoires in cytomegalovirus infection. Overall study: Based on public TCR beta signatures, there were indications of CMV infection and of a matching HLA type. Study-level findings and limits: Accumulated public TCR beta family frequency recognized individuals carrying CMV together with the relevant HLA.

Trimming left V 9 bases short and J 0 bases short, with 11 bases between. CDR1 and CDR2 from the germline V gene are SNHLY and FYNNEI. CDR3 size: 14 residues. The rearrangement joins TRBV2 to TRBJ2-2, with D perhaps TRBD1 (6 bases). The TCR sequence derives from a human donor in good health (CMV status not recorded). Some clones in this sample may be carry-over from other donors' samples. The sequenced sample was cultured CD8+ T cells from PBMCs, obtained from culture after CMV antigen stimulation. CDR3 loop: CASTGTPNTGELFF. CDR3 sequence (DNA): TGTGCCAGTACCGGGACACCGAACACCGGGGAGCTGTTTTTT.